This TCR beta chain was sequenced for a study of response to subunit inactivated influenza vaccine. Study-wide results and caveats: A suggestion made by the authors is that each seasonal influenza vaccination recruits few new T cells.

TCRdb called the RT-PCR reads again in MiXCR, with one record for every CDR3 protein. There are hundreds of thousands of distinct CDR3 sequences in the sample; about 11% occur only once, and 9.5% to 13% lies in the top ten. The table lists this clonotype with a few counts. Its target is not known. The CDR3 is 11 residues long. The V end was cut by 6 bases, the J end by 4 bases, with 5 bases between. The sequence came from a man aged 50 to 60 who received an inactivated influenza vaccine. The gene calls are TRBV12-3 or TRBV12-4 and TRBJ2-3; D gene ambiguous. The source was PBMCs from blood, collected on the day of vaccination. Here the CDR3 DNA reads TGTGCCAGCAGGAATGCAGATACGCAGTATTTT. The encoded protein is CASRNADTQYF.